Listed below are T cell receptor beta chains from one sample, sequenced in a study of blood T cell repertoires in COVID-19. Generated by immunoSEQ multiplex PCR, the TCRdb table keeps only in-frame clones and is missing some. The sample lists 200,000 to 300,000 clones, about 86% occurring once. The sequenced sample consisted of peripheral blood. These TCRs come from a man aged 55 to 70 with acute or convalescent COVID-19. The CDR3 runs from the conserved cysteine through the conserved F or W. Each record gives: V gene, clone size, D gene, J gene, CDR3 DNA, CDR3 protein. The D gene is left open where the match is weak. Size tells how often a clone was seen (once, few, many) or the class of an expanded clone, and some rows leave it out.

>TRBV5-6|.|.|TRBJ2-7
TGTGCCAGCAGCTTGGAGTGGGCCCAACCCCTTCACGAGCAGTACTTC
CASSLEWAQPLHEQYF
>TRBV28|.|TRBD1|TRBJ2-7
TGTGCCAGCAGTTCCTCGACAGGGTCCTACGAGCAGTACTTC
CASSSSTGSYEQYF
>TRBV10-3|.|TRBD1|TRBJ2-2
TGTGCCATCAGGGGGACAGGTAGCGGAACCGGGGAGCTGTTTTTT
CAIRGTGSGTGELFF
>TRBV7-9|.|TRBD1|TRBJ1-2
TGTGCCAGCAGCTTAGGGGACAGGGCTCGGTATGGCTACACCTTC
CASSLGDRARYGYTF
>TRBV28|.|.|TRBJ1-1
TGTGCCAGCAGTCTGGGGGAGGGTACGGTCACTGAAGCTTTCTTT
CASSLGEGTVTEAFF
>TRBV6-5|.|TRBD1|TRBJ1-1
TGTGCCAGCAGTTACTCGACTATGACAGGGGGCCTTGAAGCTTTCTTT
CASSYSTMTGGLEAFF
>TRBV7-9|once|.|TRBJ1-1
TGTGCCAGCAGCACCGGGGGAAGCGCCTCTGAAGCTTTCTTT
CASSTGGSASEAFF
>TRBV3-1/TRBV3-2|once|TRBD1|TRBJ2-1
TGTGCCAGCAGCCCCTACGGGACAGGGGCGCTCAATGAGCAGTTCTTC
CASSPYGTGALNEQFF
>TRBV6-5|.|.|TRBJ2-5
TGTGCCAGCACTCCCCCGGGCCAGGGCCAAGAGACCCAGTACTTC
CASTPPGQGQETQYF
>TRBV15|.|TRBD1|TRBJ2-1
TGTGCCACCAGCAGAACCCGGACAGGGGGTACAGAGCAGTTCTTC
CATSRTRTGGTEQFF
>TRBV11-3|few|TRBD2|TRBJ2-3
TGTGCCAGCAGCTTTTTAGTTGTGCGGGAGTCGCGGGTAGATACGCAGTATTTT
CASSFLVVRESRVDTQYF
>TRBV29-1|.|TRBD1|TRBJ1-2
TGCAGCGTTGATCGAGGGGGCGGCTATGGCTACACCTTC
CSVDRGGGYGYTF
>TRBV24-1|.|.|TRBJ1-1
TGTGCCACCAGTGATTTCACGAGAAAAGCTTTCTTT
CATSDFTRKAFF
>TRBV28|.|TRBD1|TRBJ1-1
TGTGCCAGCAGGACAGGGGGAAGGACTGAAGCTTTCTTT
CASRTGGRTEAFF
>TRBV10-3|once|TRBD1|TRBJ1-5
TGTGCCTCGGGACAGGGGGAGACTCAGCCCCAGCATTTT
CASGQGETQPQHF
>TRBV7-9|.|.|TRBJ1-3
TGTGCCAGCAGCTTAGCAGATCGTGCAGCTGGAAACACCATATATTTT
CASSLADRAAGNTIYF
>TRBV5-5|few|.|TRBJ1-2
TGTGCCAGCAGCTCGGACGGGAATGGCTTCTATGGCTACACCTTC
CASSSDGNGFYGYTF
>TRBV10-1|once|TRBD1|TRBJ2-1
TGCGCCAGCAGTGAGGGGGACAGGGGGCGGCCTAGCGGGAGAATGGGAAATGAGCAGTTCTTC
CASSEGDRGRPSGRMGNEQFF
>TRBV11-1|.|.|TRBJ2-7
TGTGCCAGCAGCTTCGTCCAACACTACGAGCAGTACTTC
CASSFVQHYEQYF
>TRBV7-8|.|.|TRBJ2-1
TGTGCCAGCAGCCCCCAGGGTTCCTACAATGAGCAGTTCTTC
CASSPQGSYNEQFF
>TRBV29-1|.|TRBD2|TRBJ2-1
TGCAGCACCCGGACTAGCGGCTACAATGAGCAGTTCTTC
CSTRTSGYNEQFF
>TRBV19|.|TRBD1|TRBJ2-7
TGTGCCAGTAGTCACGGACAGGGTCTCTACGAGCAGTACTTC
CASSHGQGLYEQYF
>TRBV4-3|once|.|TRBJ1-1
TGCGCCAGCAGCCAAGATCGGAACACTGAAGCTTTCTTT
CASSQDRNTEAFF
>TRBV11-2|.|.|TRBJ2-1
TGTGCCAGCAGCTTATTACGGTACAATGAGCAGTTCTTC
CASSLLRYNEQFF
>TRBV5-5|.|.|TRBJ2-5
TGTGCCAGCAGCTTAGGACTCCTCGAGGGTGAGACCCAGTACTTC
CASSLGLLEGETQYF
>TRBV5-1|.|TRBD1|TRBJ1-1
TGCGCCAGCAGCTCGATGACAGGGGCGCGGGGAAACACTGAAGCTTTCTTT
CASSSMTGARGNTEAFF
>TRBV15|few|TRBD2|TRBJ2-4
TGTGCCACCAGCAGAGATACGGGAGGGGGAAACATTCAGTACTTC
CATSRDTGGGNIQYF
>TRBV9|.|.|TRBJ1-6
TGTGCCAGCAGCGTAGGAGAGGGCTATAATTCACCCCTCCACTTT
CASSVGEGYNSPLHF
>TRBV28|.|.|TRBJ2-1
TGTGCCAGCAGTTTAACTGCAGGGGCGCGTCATGAGCAGTTCTTC
CASSLTAGARHEQFF
>TRBV6-5|.|.|TRBJ1-6
TGTGCCAGCAGGCGGGAGTCCTATAATTCACCCCTCCACTTT
CASRRESYNSPLHF
>TRBV15|few|TRBD1|TRBJ1-2
TGTGCCACCAGCACGGGACAGTCGGCGGGCTACACCTTC
CATSTGQSAGYTF
>TRBV30|.|.|TRBJ1-5
TGTGCCTGGAGTGTCCAGGGTGTCAATCAGCCCCAGCATTTT
CAWSVQGVNQPQHF
>TRBV7-9|once|.|TRBJ1-4
TGTGCCAGCAGCCCCCTGGGAGGGCTGACTAATGAAAAACTGTTTTTT
CASSPLGGLTNEKLFF
>TRBV19|once|.|TRBJ1-2
TGTGCCAGTAGTCCTCAGGGCCTCTATGGCTACACCTTC
CASSPQGLYGYTF
>TRBV11-3|.|.|TRBJ2-2
TGTGCCAGCAGCTCGCACAAAATCGGGGAGCTGTTTTTT
CASSSHKIGELFF
>TRBV6-5|.|TRBD2|TRBJ2-4
TGTGCCAGCTGGGGAGGGGTGGGCAAAAACATTCAGTACTTC
CASWGGVGKNIQYF
>TRBV5-1|.|.|TRBJ2-7
TGCGCCAGCAGCATTCTAAGCGACAGTTCCTACGAGCAGTACTTC
CASSILSDSSYEQYF
>TRBV5-1|.|TRBD1|TRBJ1-6
TGCGCCAGCAGCAACGACGTTGGACAGGCGGGACAGTCACCCCTCCACTTT
CASSNDVGQAGQSPLHF
>TRBV11-3|.|.|TRBJ2-3
TGTGCCAGCAGCTCCCGGGGTAGCGGCGCCGTGAACACAGATACGCAGTATTTT
CASSSRGSGAVNTDTQYF
>TRBV2|.|.|TRBJ2-1
TGTGCCAGCAGTGAAGCGCCCGCCGGGAGCAATGAGCAGTTCTTC
CASSEAPAGSNEQFF
>TRBV2|.|TRBD2|TRBJ2-2
TGTGCCAGCAGAGGGACTAGCGGAGCCCCCACCGGGGAGCTGTTTTTT
CASRGTSGAPTGELFF
>TRBV27|.|TRBD1|TRBJ1-4
TGTGCCAGCAGGCGAGGACAGGGAGTTAATGAAAAACTGTTTTTT
CASRRGQGVNEKLFF
>TRBV19|.|.|TRBJ2-7
TGTGCCAGTAGTATTTCTCTGACTAGGAGAAACGAGCAGTACTTC
CASSISLTRRNEQYF
>TRBV5-8|.|.|TRBJ1-5
TGTGCCAGCAGCCCAACAGGAATCAATCAGCCCCAGCATTTT
CASSPTGINQPQHF
>TRBV2|many|.|TRBJ2-2
TGTGCCAGCAGGGCGGACAGCGGGGAGCTGTTTTTT
CASRADSGELFF
>TRBV7-2|.|.|TRBJ1-1
TGTGCCAGCAGGCCCGGAGGGGCCCCGAACACTGAAGCTTTCTTT
CASRPGGAPNTEAFF
>TRBV4-1|.|TRBD2|TRBJ2-1
TGCGCCAGCAGCCAAGATCGGGGGGAGAGCTCCTACAATGAGCAGTTCTTC
CASSQDRGESSYNEQFF
>TRBV30|.|.|TRBJ1-6
TGTGCCCGCAAGACAGGTTCCGGGAATTCACCCCTCCACTTT
CARKTGSGNSPLHF
>TRBV6-1|.|.|TRBJ2-1
TGTGCCAGCAGTGAACAACCGCAGGGCTCGGGCGAGCAGTTCTTC
CASSEQPQGSGEQFF
>TRBV11-2|.|TRBD1|TRBJ1-2
TGTGCCAGCAGCTTAGATCGCCTCGGACAGGGAAAGGGGAACTATGGCTACACCTTC
CASSLDRLGQGKGNYGYTF